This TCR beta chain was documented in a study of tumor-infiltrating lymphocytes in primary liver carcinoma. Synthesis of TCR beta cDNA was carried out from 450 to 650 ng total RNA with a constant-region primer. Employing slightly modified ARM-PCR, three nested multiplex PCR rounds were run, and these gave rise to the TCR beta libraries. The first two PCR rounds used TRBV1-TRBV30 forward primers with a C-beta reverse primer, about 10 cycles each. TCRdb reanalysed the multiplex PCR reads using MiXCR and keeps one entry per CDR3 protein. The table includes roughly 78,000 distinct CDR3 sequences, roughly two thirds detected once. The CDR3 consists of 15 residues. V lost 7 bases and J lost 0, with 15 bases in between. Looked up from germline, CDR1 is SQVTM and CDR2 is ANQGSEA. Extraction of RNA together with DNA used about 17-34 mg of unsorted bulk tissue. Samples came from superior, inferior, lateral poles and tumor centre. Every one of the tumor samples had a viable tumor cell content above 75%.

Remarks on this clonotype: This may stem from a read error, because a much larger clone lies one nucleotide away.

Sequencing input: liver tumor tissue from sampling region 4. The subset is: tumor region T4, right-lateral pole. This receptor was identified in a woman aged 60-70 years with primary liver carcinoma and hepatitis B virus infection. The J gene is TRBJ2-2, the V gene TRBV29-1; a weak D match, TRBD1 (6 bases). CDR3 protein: CSARVGTTNTGELFF. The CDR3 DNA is TGCAGCGCCCGTGTCGGGACAACGAACACCGGGGAGCTGTTTTTT.